The 27 T cell receptor beta chains below all came from one sample that was sequenced in a study of shared clonotypes between healthy human individuals (dated by TCRdb to about 2020). The library came from the immunoSEQ multiplex PCR assay. TCRdb provides this immuneACCESS table in a form limited to in-frame rearrangements. Some clones are lacking; in checked studies, under half of them reflect an unresolved V gene, and why the rest are absent is not known. Within this sample are about 2.4 million clones, with 93% of them counted one time only. 0.36% of the sample rests with the top ten. The source material was naive CD4+ T cells from PBMCs. Reading the label with the study, this specimen's cell subset or site is: CD45RA+ positively selected. The receptors were gathered from a man aged 18 to 30 in good health. Some clones in this sample may be carry-over from other donors' samples.

This rearrangement joins TRBV5-1 to TRBJ1-4, with TRBD1 identical over 10 bases. The germline CDR1 and CDR2 sequences are SGHRS and YFSETQ. The CDR3 has 15 residues. V was clipped by 4 bases and J by 5 bases; unmatched bases: 5. This chain's CDR3 is CASSRPGQGNEKLFF. The CDR3 nucleotides are TGCGCCAGCAGCCGACCGGGACAGGGGAATGAAAAACTGTTTTTT.

The chain carries TRBV11-2 and TRBJ1-4; D may be TRBD1 (5 bases). Germline CDR1 reads SGHAT; CDR2 reads FQNNGV. The CDR3 totals 17 residues. Trimming stripped 6 bases from V and 4 bases from J, with 21 bases between. This CDR3 reads CASRHNKKGAHNEKLFF. The CDR3, as DNA: TGTGCCAGCAGACATAACAAAAAAGGGGCCCATAATGAAAAACTGTTTTTT.

This chain joins TRBV5-1 and TRBJ2-5; the D gene is possibly TRBD1 (5 bases). This CDR3 has 11 residues. Trimming took off 3 bases at V and 13 bases at J, with 13 bases between the two ends. Germline CDR1 reads SGHRS; CDR2 reads YFSETQ. CDR3 nucleotide sequence: TGCGCCAGCAGCTGGGGCTGGTCCGCGTACTTC. Protein product: CASSWGWSAYF.

The chain has TRBV4-1 and TRBJ1-2; D remains unclear. The germline V gene encodes CDR1 MGHRA and CDR2 YSYEKL. This CDR3 spans 14 amino acids. The V and J ends lost 0 bases and 5 bases respectively, with 10 bases between them. The CDR3 DNA sequence: TGCGCCAGCAGCCAAGAATTAGGAGGGTATGGCTACACCTTC. This translates into CASSQELGGYGYTF.

The gene calls are TRBV5-4 and TRBJ2-2, with D possibly matching TRBD2 (5 bases). The length of the CDR3 is 15 residues. Trimming cost V 9 bases and J 7 bases, with 22 bases left between them. Per the germline V gene, CDR1 is SGHNT and CDR2 is YYREEE (reference sequence). CDR3 amino acids: CANSVSGPAGGELFF. CDR3 DNA sequence: TGTGCCAACTCAGTCTCGGGTCCGGCGGGCGGGGAGCTGTTTTTT.

CDR3 residues: CASSVTGYNSPLHF. The CDR3 coding sequence is TGTGCCAGCAGCGTGACAGGTTATAATTCACCCCTCCACTTT. The chain couples TRBV7-2 to TRBJ1-6, with D maybe TRBD1 (6 bases). CDR1 is SGHTA and CDR2 is FQGNSA in the germline V gene. With 5 bases removed from V and 4 bases from J, the gap between germline ends came to 9 bases. The CDR3 is 14 amino acids.

V and J are TRBV28 and TRBJ2-4; D call uncertain. Germline lookup yields CDR1 MDHEN and CDR2 SYDVKM. CDR3 length equals 15 residues. Trimming took 2 bases from V and 5 from J, leaving 13 bases between them. CDR3 in DNA: TGTGCCAGCAGTTTAAAGTGGCGTCCCCAAAACATTCAGTACTTC. This encodes CASSLKWRPQNIQYF.

V usage is TRBV7-7 and J usage is TRBJ2-1; a possible D gene is TRBD2 (5 bases). From germline, CDR1 is SSHAT and CDR2 FNYEAQ (reference sequence). Trimming pared 4 bases from V and 3 bases from J, leaving 13 bases between. This CDR3 comprises 15 residues. CDR3 protein: CASSYRLGGYNEQFF. CDR3 sequence (DNA): TGTGCCAGCAGCTACCGACTTGGAGGCTACAATGAGCAGTTCTTC.

This rearrangement joins TRBV28 to TRBJ2-7; 7 bases match TRBD1. The CDR3 extends over 14 amino acids. V shed 6 bases, J shed 6 bases, and the junction held 11 bases outside the gene matches. Per the germline V gene, CDR1 is MDHEN and CDR2 is SYDVKM. The CDR3 region is CASRRTGEGSEQYF. CDR3 in DNA: TGTGCCAGCAGAAGGACAGGAGAGGGCTCCGAGCAGTACTTC.

The chain joins TRBV6-1 to TRBJ1-2; no clear D. The germline V gene encodes CDR1 MNHNS and CDR2 SASEGT. The V end lost 3 bases, the J end lost 6 bases, and 14 bases lay between the germline ends. CDR3 length equals 14 residues. This CDR3 is CASSDFGGLNGYTF. The CDR3 DNA is TGTGCCAGCAGTGATTTTGGAGGGTTAAATGGCTACACCTTC.

This clone was found once. One base away lies a much larger clone, so this may be a sequencing read error. The same CDR3 can be traced to other DNA sequences in this sample. The chain is built from TRBV7-9 and TRBJ2-1; D remains unclear. V lost 3 bases and J 6 bases, leaving 3 bases between the germline ends. The CDR3 has 11 amino acids. Looked up from germline, CDR1 is SEHNR and CDR2 is FQNEAQ (reference sequence). The CDR3 bases are TGTGCCAGCAGCTTCTCCAATGAGCAGTTCTTC. Its translation is CASSFSNEQFF.

The rearrangement links TRBV6-5 to TRBJ2-1; 7 nucleotides line up with TRBD1. Germline V gives CDR1 MNHEY, CDR2 SVGAGI. The CDR3 loop spans 13 amino acids. V dropped 6 bases and J dropped 8; count of bases not matched to a gene: 7. CDR3: CASRQGWGDEQFF. The DNA for the CDR3 is TGTGCCAGCAGACAGGGGTGGGGCGATGAGCAGTTCTTC.

For the CDR3, the DNA is TGCGCCAGCAGCTTGGAGCCCCCACGGACAGGTTATGGCTACACCTTC. Its translation is CASSLEPPRTGYGYTF. The chain employs TRBV5-1 and TRBJ1-2; 7 bases line up with TRBD1. V lost 0 bases to trimming and J lost 5 bases; unmatched junction nucleotides: 10. This CDR3 is 16 amino acids long. In germline, CDR1 is SGHRS, CDR2 YFSETQ. The full variable domain, its missing parts supplied by reference TRBV5-1 and TRBJ1-2, is KAGVTQTPRYLIKTRGQQVTLSCSPISGHRSVSWYQQTPGQGLQFLFEYFSETQRNKGNFPGRFSGRQFSNSRSEMNVSTLELGDSALYLCASSLEPPRTGYGYTFGSGTRLTVV.

This clone came up once. This rearrangement joins TRBV5-1 to TRBJ2-7; 14 nucleotides line up with TRBD2. This CDR3 has 16 residues. Germline V gene lookup returns CDR1 SGHRS and CDR2 YFSETQ. The ends lost 4 bases at V and 2 bases at J; junction bases unmatched: 5. As DNA, the CDR3 is TGCGCCAGCAGCCTGGGGGGACTAGCGGGAGCCTACGAGCAGTACTTC. As protein: CASSLGGLAGAYEQYF.

This chain links TRBV5-6 with TRBJ1-3; D possibly corresponds to TRBD1 (5 bases). Germline CDR1 and CDR2: SGHDT and YYEEEE. Trimming removed 4 bases from V and 0 bases from J, with 11 bases in between. The CDR3 totals 15 residues. CDR3 nucleotide sequence: TGTGCCAGCAGCCTCCTGGGGGACTCTGGAAACACCATATATTTT. This gives the protein CASSLLGDSGNTIYF.

The rearrangement uses TRBV4-2 and TRBJ2-7; D not resolved. The CDR3 is 15 amino acids. The germline gives CDR1 LGHNA, CDR2 YNFKEQ. Trimming shortened V by 1 base and J by 4 bases, and 14 bases separated the two germline ends. CDR3 bases: TGTGCCAGCAGCCAAGTAACCGGAAAGGCATACGAGCAGTACTTC. Amino acids: CASSQVTGKAYEQYF.

This clone was recorded a few times. Other DNA sequences in this specimen translate into the identical CDR3. The rearrangement joins TRBV28 to TRBJ1-1; 11 bases agree with TRBD1. The germline V gene encodes CDR1 MDHEN and CDR2 SYDVKM. The CDR3 consists of 12 residues. Trimming took 11 bases from V and 4 from J; bases not matched to a gene: 3. The CDR3 bases are TGTGCCTCAGGGACAGGGGGCACTGAAGCTTTCTTT. It codes for CASGTGGTEAFF.

This chain links TRBV2 with TRBJ1-2, with 9 bases matching TRBD1. This CDR3 spans 17 amino acids. J gave up 3 bases and V 6 bases, and 14 bases lay outside the gene matches. Germline-derived CDR1 and CDR2 are SNHLY and FYNNEI. CDR3: CASSQNGWTGEYYGYTF. Here the CDR3 DNA reads TGTGCCAGCAGCCAAAATGGGTGGACAGGGGAATACTATGGCTACACCTTC. The entire variable domain, with the rest obtained from reference TRBV2 and TRBJ1-2, is as follows: EPEVTQTPSHQVTQMGQEVILRCVPISNHLYFYWYRQILGQKVEFLVSFYNNEISEKSEIFDDQFSVERPDGSNFTLKIRSTKLEDSAMYFCASSQNGWTGEYYGYTFGSGTRLTVV.

The chain is built from TRBV18 and TRBJ1-5; D is undetermined. V lost 5 bases, J lost 3 bases, and 5 bases lay in between. CDR3 length: 12 residues. From germline, CDR1 is KGHSH and CDR2 LQKENI. CDR3 region: CASSADNQPQHF. The CDR3 DNA sequence: TGTGCCAGCTCAGCCGACAATCAGCCCCAGCATTTT.

In regard to this clone: The same CDR3 arises from other DNA sequences in this sample as well. The CDR3 bases are TGCGCCAGCAGCTTAACAGAGTCTAACTATGGCTACACCTTC. This translates into CASSLTESNYGYTF. V gene TRBV5-1 combines with J gene TRBJ1-2, with D unclear. Germline CDR1 is SGHRS and CDR2 is YFSETQ. The CDR3 has 14 amino acids. V dropped 2 bases and J dropped 0 bases, with 8 bases sitting between them.

The DNA for the CDR3 is TGTGCCACCAGCAGAGATTTAGCGGGCGATACAGATACGCAGTATTTT. As protein: CATSRDLAGDTDTQYF. This sequence joins TRBV15 and TRBJ2-3; the match to TRBD2 covers 7 bases. The CDR3 is 16 amino acids. The germline V gene has CDR1 LNHNV and CDR2 YYDKDF (reference sequence). V lost 0 bases to trimming and J lost 3 bases; unmatched junction nucleotides: 6.

V is TRBV5-1 and J is TRBJ2-2; TRBD1 matches at 11 bases. V was pared by 4 bases and J by 9 bases, with 8 bases of the junction left unmatched. This CDR3 has 15 amino acids. CDR1 and CDR2 (germline): SGHRS, YFSETQ. The CDR3, as DNA: TGCGCCAGCAGCCCAGGGACAGGGGGTCTCCGGGAGCTGTTTTTT. This codes for CASSPGTGGLRELFF.

The chain couples TRBV20-1 to TRBJ2-1; unclear D gene. The germline V gene has CDR1 DFQATT and CDR2 SNEGSKA (reference sequence). V was clipped by 7 bases and J by 7 bases, with 5 bases between them. CDR3 size: 9 residues. CDR3 nucleotides: TGCAGTGTTTCGAATGAGCAGTTCTTC. Translating gives CSVSNEQFF.

J is TRBJ1-5 and V is TRBV19, with 8 bases fitting TRBD1. Losses at the gene ends were 6 bases for V and 7 bases for J; bases not matched to a gene: 14. Germline V gene lookup returns CDR1 LNHDA and CDR2 SQIVND (reference sequence). This CDR3 has 16 residues. In nucleotides, the CDR3 is TGTGCCAGTAGCCTAATGGACAGGGTGGTATGGCAGCCCCAGCATTTT. Protein: CASSLMDRVVWQPQHF.

The chain combines TRBV14 with TRBJ2-7; 7 bases are shared with TRBD1. CDR1 SGHDN and CDR2 FVKESK come from the germline V gene. Losses at the gene ends were 4 bases for V and 2 bases for J; bases not matched to a gene: 2. The CDR3 consists of 13 residues. In DNA form, the CDR3 reads TGTGCCAGCAGCCGAGGGACAGCCTACGAGCAGTACTTC. It is translated as CASSRGTAYEQYF.

The genes are TRBV6-6 and TRBJ1-2; D uncertain. CDR3 length: 13 amino acids. V dropped 5 bases and J dropped 2 bases, with 9 bases sitting between them. The germline V gene has CDR1 MNHNY and CDR2 SVGAGI (reference sequence). The CDR3 nucleotides are TGTGCCAGCAGTCGGTTTCAAAACTATGGCTACACCTTC. It yields the protein CASSRFQNYGYTF.

This chain uses TRBV11-2 with TRBJ2-2, with D perhaps matching TRBD2 (6 bases). V was pared by 4 bases and J by 0 bases, with 9 bases between. This CDR3 has 15 residues. Germline CDR1 reads SGHAT; CDR2 reads FQNNGV. As DNA, the CDR3 is TGTGCCAGCAGCTCGTGGGGGGCGAACACCGGGGAGCTGTTTTTT. Amino acid sequence: CASSSWGANTGELFF.